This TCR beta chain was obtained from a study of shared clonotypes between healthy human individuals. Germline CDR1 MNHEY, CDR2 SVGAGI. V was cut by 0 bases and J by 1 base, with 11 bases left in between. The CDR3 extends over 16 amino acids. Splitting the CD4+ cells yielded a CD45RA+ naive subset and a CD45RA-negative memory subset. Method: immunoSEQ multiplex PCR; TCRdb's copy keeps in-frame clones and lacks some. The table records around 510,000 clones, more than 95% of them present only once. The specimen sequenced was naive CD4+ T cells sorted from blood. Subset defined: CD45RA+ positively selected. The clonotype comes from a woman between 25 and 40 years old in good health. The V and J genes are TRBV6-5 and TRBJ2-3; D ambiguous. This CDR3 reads CASSYSPGLGTDTQYF. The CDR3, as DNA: TGTGCCAGCAGTTACTCGCCGGGCCTCGGCACAGATACGCAGTATTTT.